One and the same sample provided the 23 T cell receptor beta chains below, sequenced in a study of regulatory and conventional T cells in RAG deficiency. The sorted regulatory T cells were CD4+, CD25-high and CD127-low, with genomic DNA sequenced. Sequencing was performed with immunoSEQ multiplex PCR; in TCRdb, only in-frame clones are kept and a portion is missing. The sample includes tens of thousands of clones, just over 90% of them seen just once. This same sample was also taken into another study, of regulatory T cells. From that second work: Amplification used 52 TRBV primers and 13 TRBJ primers.

Source material: Tregs sorted from blood. All receptors come from a human donor in good health.

The chain recombines TRBV28 with TRBJ2-6, with a tentative D call TRBD1 (5 bases). Trimming stripped 3 bases from V and 4 bases from J, with 7 bases between. This CDR3 has 14 residues. Germline values: CDR1 MDHEN, CDR2 SYDVKM. CDR3 coding DNA: TGTGCCAGCAGTTTCAGGGTCGGGGCCAACGTCCTGACTTTC. Translating gives CASSFRVGANVLTF. Filled out from reference TRBV28 and TRBJ2-6, the complete variable domain reads DVKVTQSSRYLVKRTGEKVFLECVQDMDHENMFWYRQDPGLGLRLIYFSYDVKMKEKGDIPEGYSVSREKKERFSLILESASTNQTSMYLCASSFRVGANVLTFGAGSRLTVL.

The chain combines TRBV7-3 with TRBJ2-1; no definite D call. This CDR3 spans 11 amino acids. Germline CDR1 and CDR2: SGHTA and FQGTGA. Trimming took 5 bases from V and 5 from J, leaving 4 bases between them. The CDR3 spells CASSLNNEQFF. The CDR3 nucleotides are TGTGCCAGCAGCCTGAACAATGAGCAGTTCTTC.

The genes are TRBV5-1 and TRBJ2-7, with 9 nucleotides matching TRBD1. This CDR3 has 15 residues. In germline, CDR1 is SGHRS, CDR2 YFSETQ. V shed 0 bases and J 0 bases; nucleotides not matched to a gene: 1. CDR3: CASSLGTGASYEQYF. The DNA for the CDR3 is TGCGCCAGCAGCTTGGGGACAGGGGCCTCCTACGAGCAGTACTTC.

The rearrangement links TRBV27 to TRBJ1-2, with D perhaps TRBD1 (5 bases). Trimming left V 2 bases short and J 5 bases short, with 6 bases between. The CDR3 sequence is 12 residues long. Germline assignment: CDR1 MNHEY and CDR2 SMNVEV (reference sequence). The CDR3 region is CASSLQGYGYTF. CDR3 in DNA: TGTGCCAGCAGTTTACAGGGTTATGGCTACACCTTC.

This clone was detected only once. The chain combines TRBV2 with TRBJ1-5; D not certain. The CDR3 is made up of 13 amino acids. Germline V gene lookup returns CDR1 SNHLY and CDR2 FYNNEI. V dropped 6 bases and J dropped 7 bases, with 13 bases sitting between them. The CDR3 protein is CASREVREQPQHF. CDR3 nucleotide sequence: TGTGCCAGCAGAGAGGTAAGGGAGCAGCCCCAGCATTTT.

This rearrangement joins TRBV13 to TRBJ1-3; perhaps TRBD1 as D (5 bases). V dropped 2 bases and J dropped 6 bases, with 8 bases sitting between them. The CDR3 length is 13 residues. The germline CDR1 and CDR2 sequences are PRHDT and FYEKMQ (reference sequence). For the CDR3, the DNA is TGTGCCAGCAGCTTATTCAGGGCAAACACCATATATTTT. This gives the protein CASSLFRANTIYF.

The V call is TRBV11-3, the J call TRBJ2-2, with D tentatively TRBD2 (6 bases). The germline V and J ends were trimmed by 5 bases and 3 bases, with 16 bases remaining between them. This CDR3 is 16 amino acids long. The germline V gene has CDR1 SGHNT and CDR2 YENEEA. As DNA, the CDR3 is TGTGCCAGCAGCCCCCTCGTCAGGGAGGACACCGGGGAGCTGTTTTTT. Its translation: CASSPLVREDTGELFF.

V gene TRBV11-1 combines with J gene TRBJ1-3; D unresolved. CDR3 length: 13 residues. Trimming cost V 5 bases and J 2 bases, with 7 bases left between them. Germline CDR1 SGHAT, CDR2 FQDESV (reference sequence). CDR3 nucleotide sequence: TGTGCCAGCAGCCTCTGGCCTGGAAACACCATATATTTT. Its protein is CASSLWPGNTIYF.

The chain joins TRBV5-1 to TRBJ2-2; D is undetermined. The V end lost 5 bases, the J end lost 1 base, and 6 bases lay between the germline ends. Per germline, CDR1 SGHRS and CDR2 YFSETQ. The CDR3 runs 13 residues. CDR3 residues: CASRTQNTGELFF. CDR3 bases: TGCGCCAGCAGGACCCAGAACACCGGGGAGCTGTTTTTT.

This chain uses TRBV5-1 with TRBJ2-7, with D tentatively TRBD1 (5 bases). Germline V gene sequence: CDR1 SGHRS, CDR2 YFSETQ. The CDR3 consists of 13 residues. V shed 0 bases and J shed 4 bases, with 8 bases lying between them. The CDR3 is CASSLGAGYEQYF. The DNA of the CDR3 is TGCGCCAGCAGCTTGGGGGCAGGGTACGAGCAGTACTTC.

The CDR3 DNA reads TGCAGCGTTGAAGCTAGCCAGGCGGTAGTGGGCTACACCTTC. Its protein product is CSVEASQAVVGYTF. This chain joins TRBV29-1 and TRBJ1-2; D unclear. With 1 base removed from V and 8 bases from J, the gap between germline ends came to 17 bases. CDR1 is SQVTM and CDR2 is ANQGSEA in the germline V gene. This CDR3 has 14 residues.

J is TRBJ2-5 and V is TRBV11-3; D gene unclear. The last part of the DNA fits TRBJ2-7 better; the J call may be wrong. Per germline, CDR1 SGHNT and CDR2 YENEEA. This CDR3 has 17 residues. The CDR3 loop reads CASSLNHPYAGPNEQYF. CDR3 DNA sequence: TGTGCCAGCAGCCTTAATCACCCGTACGCTGGGCCCAACGAGCAGTACTTC.

This clone is labeled medium-sized. The V gene is TRBV21-1, the J gene TRBJ2-7. TRBV21-1 is shown as a pseudogene. The CDR3 contains 15 residues. CDR3 in DNA: TGTGCCAGCAGCAAAGGAGCGCGACACCGCTACGAGCAGTACTTC. Protein product: CASSKGARHRYEQYF.

The chain carries TRBV4-1 and TRBJ1-4; 7 bases are a match to TRBD1. The ends lost 2 bases at V and 2 bases at J; junction bases unmatched: 8. Germline assignment: CDR1 MGHRA and CDR2 YSYEKL. The length of the CDR3 is 17 residues. The CDR3 coding sequence is TGCGCCAGCAGCCAAAAACCGGGACAGCCCACTAATGAAAAACTGTTTTTT. Encoded protein: CASSQKPGQPTNEKLFF.

This chain joins TRBV13 and TRBJ1-1; D is unclear. With 5 bases removed from V and 8 bases from J, the gap between germline ends came to 12 bases. Per the germline V gene, CDR1 is PRHDT and CDR2 is FYEKMQ (reference sequence). CDR3 size: 12 residues. This chain's CDR3 is CASSHYRTEAFF. The CDR3 nucleotides are TGTGCCAGCAGCCACTACAGAACCGAAGCTTTCTTT.

The sample holds one count of this clone. The chain recombines TRBV6-1 with TRBJ2-3; D may be TRBD1 (6 bases). CDR3 length equals 14 residues. In germline, CDR1 is MNHNS, CDR2 SASEGT. The ends were cut back, 6 bases at V and 2 bases at J, with 12 bases in the middle. CDR3 amino acids: CASRPGQNTDTQYF. In DNA, the CDR3 is TGTGCCAGCAGACCTGGACAGAACACAGATACGCAGTATTTT.

The chain combines TRBV15 with TRBJ2-6; 9 bases are shared with TRBD1. The germline CDR1 and CDR2 sequences are LNHNV and YYDKDF (reference sequence). The CDR3 has 17 amino acids. The V and J ends lost 3 bases and 1 base, in that order; junction bases with no gene match: 4. CDR3 sequence reads: CATSRGQGISGANVLTF. CDR3 nucleotide sequence: TGTGCCACCAGCAGGGGACAGGGAATATCTGGGGCCAACGTCCTGACTTTC.

The chain joins TRBV28 to TRBJ2-3; D remains ambiguous. The CDR3 spans 12 residues. The germline CDR1 and CDR2 sequences are MDHEN and SYDVKM. Trimming shortened V by 4 bases and J by 5 bases, and 7 bases separated the two germline ends. The CDR3 reads CASSSARDTQYF. The CDR3 coding sequence is TGTGCCAGCAGTTCCGCAAGAGATACGCAGTATTTT. The entire variable domain, with the rest obtained from reference TRBV28 and TRBJ2-3, is as follows: DVKVTQSSRYLVKRTGEKVFLECVQDMDHENMFWYRQDPGLGLRLIYFSYDVKMKEKGDIPEGYSVSREKKERFSLILESASTNQTSMYLCASSSARDTQYFGPGTRLTVL.

The chain joins TRBV10-1 to TRBJ2-3; 10 bases align to TRBD2. With 0 bases clipped from V and 3 bases from J, the junction kept 0 bases outside the gene matches. This CDR3 has 15 residues. In germline, CDR1 is WNHNN, CDR2 SYGVQD (reference sequence). The CDR3, as DNA: TGCGCCAGCAGTGAGTCTAGCGGGGGGACAGATACGCAGTATTTT. Its protein product is CASSESSGGTDTQYF.

In DNA form, the CDR3 reads TGTGCCAGCAGCGACTCTCGACAGATGAACACTGAAGCTTTCTTT. It translates to CASSDSRQMNTEAFF. This chain uses TRBV14 with TRBJ1-1; TRBD1 might be the D (5 bases). This CDR3 comprises 15 residues. Germline CDR1 SGHDN, CDR2 FVKESK. Deletions cut 5 bases from V and 0 bases from J, with 13 bases between.

The V gene is TRBV12-5, the J gene TRBJ1-4; TRBD1 agrees at 8 bases. This CDR3 contains 13 residues. Trimming removed 2 bases from V and 8 bases from J; junction bases left unmatched: 1. Germline values: CDR1 LGHNT, CDR2 FRNRAP. CDR3 sequence reads: CASGLPGGEKLFF. For the CDR3, the DNA is TGTGCTAGTGGTTTGCCAGGGGGCGAAAAACTGTTTTTT.

This CDR3 reads CASSTVAGGLTDTQYF. Written as DNA, the CDR3 is TGTGCCAGCAGCACAGTAGCGGGGGGCCTCACAGATACGCAGTATTTT. V gene TRBV9 combines with J gene TRBJ2-3; 10 bases line up with TRBD2. The V gene's germline CDR1 is SGDLS and CDR2 YYNGEE. V gave up 4 bases and J gave up 2 bases; unmatched junction bases: 7. The CDR3 has 16 amino acids.

The V call is TRBV6-6, the J call TRBJ2-1; weak D call: TRBD2 (5 bases). CDR1 and CDR2 (germline): MNHNY, SVGAGI (reference sequence). The CDR3 covers 16 residues. Trimming cost V 2 bases and J 5 bases, with 16 bases left between them. CDR3 loop: CASSYPLGLSHNEQFF. As DNA, the CDR3 is TGTGCCAGCAGTTACCCGCTTGGACTCAGCCACAATGAGCAGTTCTTC.